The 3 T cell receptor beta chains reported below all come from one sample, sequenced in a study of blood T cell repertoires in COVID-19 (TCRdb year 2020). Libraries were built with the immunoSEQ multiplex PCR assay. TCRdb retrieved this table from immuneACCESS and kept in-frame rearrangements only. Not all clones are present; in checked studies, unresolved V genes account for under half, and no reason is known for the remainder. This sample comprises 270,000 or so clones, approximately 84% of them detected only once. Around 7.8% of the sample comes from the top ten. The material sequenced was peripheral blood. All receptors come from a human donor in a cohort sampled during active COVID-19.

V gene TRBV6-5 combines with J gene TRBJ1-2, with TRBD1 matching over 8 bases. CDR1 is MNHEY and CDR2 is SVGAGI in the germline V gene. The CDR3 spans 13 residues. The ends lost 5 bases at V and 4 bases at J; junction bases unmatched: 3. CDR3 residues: CASSQDRAYGYTF. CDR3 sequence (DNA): TGTGCCAGCAGTCAGGACAGGGCCTATGGCTACACCTTC.

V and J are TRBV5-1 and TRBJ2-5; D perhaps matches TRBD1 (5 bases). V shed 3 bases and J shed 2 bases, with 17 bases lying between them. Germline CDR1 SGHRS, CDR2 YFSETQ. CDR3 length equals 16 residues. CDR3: CASSSNNPDRQETQYF. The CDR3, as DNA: TGCGCCAGCAGCTCCAACAATCCCGACAGACAAGAGACCCAGTACTTC.

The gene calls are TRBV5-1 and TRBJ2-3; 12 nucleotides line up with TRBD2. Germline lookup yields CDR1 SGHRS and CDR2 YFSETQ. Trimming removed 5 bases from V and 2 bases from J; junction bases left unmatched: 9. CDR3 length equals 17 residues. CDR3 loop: CASSPRLAGVLTDTQYF. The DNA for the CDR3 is TGCGCCAGCAGTCCTCGACTAGCGGGAGTTCTCACAGATACGCAGTATTTT.